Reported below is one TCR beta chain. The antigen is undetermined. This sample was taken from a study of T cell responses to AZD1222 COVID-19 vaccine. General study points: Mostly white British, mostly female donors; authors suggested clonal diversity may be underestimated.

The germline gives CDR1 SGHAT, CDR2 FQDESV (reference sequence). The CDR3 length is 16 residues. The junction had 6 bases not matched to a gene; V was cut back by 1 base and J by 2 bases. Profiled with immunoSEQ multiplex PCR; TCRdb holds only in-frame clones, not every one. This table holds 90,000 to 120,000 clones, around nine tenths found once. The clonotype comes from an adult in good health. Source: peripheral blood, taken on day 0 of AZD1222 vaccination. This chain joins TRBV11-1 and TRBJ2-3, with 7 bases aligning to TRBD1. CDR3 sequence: CASSLGQGDHTDTQYF. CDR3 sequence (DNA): TGTGCCAGCAGCTTAGGCCAGGGGGATCACACAGATACGCAGTATTTT.